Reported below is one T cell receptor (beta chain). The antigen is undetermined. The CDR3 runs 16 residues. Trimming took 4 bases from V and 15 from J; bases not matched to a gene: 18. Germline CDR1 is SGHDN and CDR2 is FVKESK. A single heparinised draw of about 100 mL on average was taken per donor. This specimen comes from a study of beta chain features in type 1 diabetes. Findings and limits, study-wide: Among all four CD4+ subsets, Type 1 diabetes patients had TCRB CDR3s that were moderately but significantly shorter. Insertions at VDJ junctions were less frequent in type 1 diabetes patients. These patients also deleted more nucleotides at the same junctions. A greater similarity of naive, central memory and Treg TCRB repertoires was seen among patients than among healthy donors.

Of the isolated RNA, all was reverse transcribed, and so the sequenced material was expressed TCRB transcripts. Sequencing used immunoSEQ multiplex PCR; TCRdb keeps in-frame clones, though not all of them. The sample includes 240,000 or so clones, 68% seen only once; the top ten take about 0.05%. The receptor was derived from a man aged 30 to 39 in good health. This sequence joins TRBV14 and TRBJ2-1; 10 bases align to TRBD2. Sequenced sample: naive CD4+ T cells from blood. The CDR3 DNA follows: TGTGCCAGCAGCCCAGGCCGGACTAGCGGAGACCTCCGGCCGTTCTTC. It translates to CASSPGRTSGDLRPFF.